This TCR beta chain was observed in a study of T cell responses to AZD1222 COVID-19 vaccine. Per germline, CDR1 SGHTA and CDR2 FQGTGA. CDR3 length: 13 residues. Trimming removed 0 bases from V and 5 bases from J, with 8 bases in between. This clone has only one observation. What it recognizes is unknown. The table came from immunoSEQ multiplex PCR; TCRdb's copy has only in-frame clones and leaves some out. The table includes approximately 100,000 clones, about 86% detected once. Findings of the study overall: Clonal diversity was possibly underestimated, and white British individuals and females predominated among donors.

The input for sequencing was peripheral blood, taken on day 0 of AZD1222 vaccination. This clonotype was sampled from an adult in good health. The chain couples TRBV7-3 to TRBJ2-7; no firm D call. The CDR3 nucleotides read TGTGCCAGCAGCTTAACCCGTTCGGACGAGCAGTACTTC. Its translation: CASSLTRSDEQYF.